This T cell receptor (beta chain) comes out of a study of T cell clonality in common variable immunodeficiency. General study points: Compared with controls, CVID subjects had fewer shared TCRbeta clones.

Patients and controls were mostly of Caucasian heritage. The data were produced by immunoSEQ multiplex PCR, yet TCRdb's version contains in-frame clones alone and is incomplete. In total the sample includes tens of thousands of clones, none of them seen once. This clone was recorded many times. Its antigen remains unknown. The sample was peripheral blood mononuclear cells. The receptor's source is a person aged 18 to 75 in good health.

CDR3: CASSLVQGKNSPLHF. The DNA read from the CDR3 is TGTGCCAGCAGCTTGGTTCAGGGCAAGAATTCACCC. The chain has TRBV5-6 and TRBJ1-6; possible D gene TRBD1, 5 bases. The observed sequence ends 3 residues before the CDR3 terminus, with the missing tail filled in from the germline J gene. CDR3 length: 15 amino acids. V was trimmed by 0 bases and J by 7 bases, leaving 11 bases between them. From germline, CDR1 is SGHDT and CDR2 YYEEEE.